This T cell receptor (beta chain) emerged from a study of shared clonotypes between healthy human individuals. The V end lost 1 base, the J end lost 9 bases, and 6 bases lay between the germline ends. CDR3 length equals 11 residues. From germline, CDR1 is SGHDN and CDR2 FVKESK. The assay ran at deep level. Using immunoSEQ multiplex PCR, the repertoire was profiled, and TCRdb retains in-frame clones only, with some absent. The table shows a few hundred thousand clones, with approximately 70% occurring only once. From CD4+ cells came CD45RA+ naive and CD45RA-negative memory subsets. The chain links TRBV14 to TRBJ2-5; possible D gene TRBD2, 6 bases. This receptor was identified in a man younger than 45 in good health. Sequencing was done on a sample of memory CD4+ T cells sorted from blood. Subset described: CD45RA-negative fraction. The CDR3 region is CASSQGGAQYF. Written as DNA, the CDR3 is TGTGCCAGCAGCCAAGGGGGGGCCCAGTACTTC.